Listed here is a single T cell receptor (beta chain). As yet, its antigen is unknown. The data belong to a study of T cells in localized non-small cell lung cancer. Overall study findings and caveats: With higher T cell density in blood came longer overall survival. One tumor region alone was sequenced, and heterogeneity therefore remains possible. The greatest T cell clonality was found in uninvolved adjacent lung (higher than in tumor).

Method: immunoSEQ multiplex PCR; TCRdb's copy keeps in-frame clones and lacks some. The sample holds 40,000 to 60,000 clones, more than 75% seen once. Trimming pared 0 bases from V and 1 base from J, leaving 6 bases between. The CDR3 contains 14 residues. Germline V gene data show CDR1 as MGHRA and CDR2 as YSYEKL. The chain employs TRBV4-1 and TRBJ1-1; D possibly corresponds to TRBD1 (5 bases). This clonotype was sampled from a female donor with stage II lung adenocarcinoma. Sample: PBMCs, taken before any cancer treatment. CDR3 sequence (DNA): TGCGCCAGCAGCCAAGACAGGGAGAACACTGAAGCTTTCTTT. Its translation: CASSQDRENTEAFF.